This T cell receptor beta chain was recorded in a study of T cell responses to AZD1222 COVID-19 vaccine. Produced via immunoSEQ multiplex PCR; TCRdb's table is partial and in-frame only. Seen here are about 150,000 clones, around nine tenths observed once, and the top ten hold 1.5% to 2%. This CDR3 is 13 amino acids long. V was trimmed by 6 bases and J by 0 bases, leaving 8 bases between them. The receptor was derived from an adult in good health. Specimen: peripheral blood, collected on day 0 of AZD1222 vaccination. V gene TRBV12-3 or TRBV12-4 combines with J gene TRBJ1-1; the D gene is possibly TRBD1 (5 bases). This chain's CDR3 is CASRGGLNTEAFF. The DNA of the CDR3 is TGTGCCAGCAGGGGGGGTCTGAACACTGAAGCTTTCTTT.